The rows below give T cell receptor beta chains drawn from one sample of a study of T cells in Graves' hyperthyroidism and ophthalmopathy. Each CDR3 protein gets one entry after TCRdb re-called the multiplex PCR reads with MiXCR. The sample carries 540,000 or so distinct CDR3 sequences, around 14% recorded once. Sequencing was carried out using blood. The source of these receptors is a woman younger than 45 with Graves' hyperthyroidism. Both conserved end residues are part of each CDR3. A D gene is named only where the DNA matches it firmly. Size is omitted from some rows. Given values are once, few, many or a class for expanded clones.

>14|TRBV7-9|NA|TRBJ2-7|TRBD2
TGTGCCAGCAGACTAACTAGCGGGAGGGACGAGCAGTACTTC
CASRLTSGRDEQYF
>16|TRBV18|NA|TRBJ2-2|NA
TGTGCCAGCTCACCCGGGACTGACCATGGCACCGGGGAGCTGTTTTTT
CASSPGTDHGTGELFF
>16|TRBV5-8|NA|TRBJ2-3|TRBD2
TGTGCCAGCAGCTTGGGGGGTAGCGGGAGCACAGATACGCAGTATTTT
CASSLGGSGSTDTQYF
>14|TRBV7-9|NA|TRBJ2-5|NA
TGTGCCAGCAGCAGACTGGGACAACAAGAGACCCAGTACTTC
CASSRLGQQETQYF
>13|TRBV20-1|NA|TRBJ2-2|NA
TGCAGTGCACCGCACAGAAACACCGGGGAGCTGTTTTTT
CSAPHRNTGELFF
>14|TRBV19|NA|TRBJ1-1|TRBD1
TGTGCCAGTAGTATGACAGGGGGGGGCACTGAAGCTTTCTTT
CASSMTGGGTEAFF
>18|TRBV7-9|NA|TRBJ2-6|TRBD2
TGTGCCAGCAGCTTAGGGTATGGGGACTACTCTGGGGCCAACGTCCTGACTTTC
CASSLGYGDYSGANVLTF
>15|TRBV28|many|TRBJ2-3|NA
TGTGCCAGCTACGGACAACCAAGAGGCACAGATACGCAGTATTTT
CASYGQPRGTDTQYF
>16|TRBV7-2|many|TRBJ2-1|TRBD2
TGTGCCAGCAGCCGGGAGAGCGGGGGCTCCTACAATGAGCAGTTCTTC
CASSRESGGSYNEQFF
>15|TRBV6-5|NA|TRBJ2-4|NA
TGTGCCAGCAGTTACGGGAGGGAAGGGGGTAACATTCAGTACTTC
CASSYGREGGNIQYF
>16|TRBV20-1|many|TRBJ2-7|NA
TGCAGTGCTAGAGACCCCACAGTAGTCAAATCCTACGAGCAGTACTTC
CSARDPTVVKSYEQYF
>17|TRBV18|few|TRBJ2-1|NA
TGTGCCAGCTCACCAGCGGGGCAGGCGTCATCCTACAATGAGCAGTTCTTC
CASSPAGQASSYNEQFF
>15|TRBV28|many|TRBJ2-4|TRBD1
TGTGCCAGCAGCCTTCCGGGACAGGGTGGAGACATTCAGTACTTC
CASSLPGQGGDIQYF
>18|TRBV6-2/TRBV6-3|few|TRBJ2-3|NA
TGTGCCAGCAGTTACGGTCTCTGGCGGGACCCTAGCACAGATACGCAGTATTTT
CASSYGLWRDPSTDTQYF
>15|TRBV2|NA|TRBJ1-2|TRBD1
TGTGCCAGCAAAATCGGACAGGGGGTTAACTATGGCTACACCTTC
CASKIGQGVNYGYTF
>16|TRBV5-4|few|TRBJ2-5|TRBD1
TGTGCCAGCAGCTCAAACAACCGGGACAGGGATGAGACCCAGTACTTC
CASSSNNRDRDETQYF
>16|TRBV6-5|many|TRBJ1-1|NA
TGTGCCAGCAGTTACTCGGAGTTCCCAGGAAACACTGAAGCTTTCTTT
CASSYSEFPGNTEAFF
>15|TRBV12-3/TRBV12-4|NA|TRBJ2-1|TRBD2
TGTGCCACCTCCATTTTAGCGGGGGCGGGAAATGAGCAGTTCTTC
CATSILAGAGNEQFF
>16|TRBV15|NA|TRBJ2-7|TRBD2
TGTGCCACCAGTCCCCACGGACTAGCGGGCTCGGTTGAGCAGTACTTC
CATSPHGLAGSVEQYF
>17|TRBV5-1|many|TRBJ2-1|TRBD2
TGCGCCAGCAGCGGCGCCGGGACTAGCGGGAGGTGGAATGAGCAGTTCTTC
CASSGAGTSGRWNEQFF
>14|TRBV19|NA|TRBJ2-5|TRBD2
TGTGCCAGCGGACTAGCGGGGCGACAAGAGACCCAGTACTTC
CASGLAGRQETQYF
>14|TRBV5-8|few|TRBJ2-1|NA
TGTGCCAGCAGCATGACTAGTGGTTACAATGAGCAGTTCTTC
CASSMTSGYNEQFF
>17|TRBV6-1|many|TRBJ2-3|TRBD2
TGTGCCAGCAGTCCTCACCCAATAGCGGGAAGGGCAGATACGCAGTATTTT
CASSPHPIAGRADTQYF
>12|TRBV20-1|NA|TRBJ1-1|TRBD1
TGCAGTGCCCGACAGGGGATCACTGAAGCTTTCTTT
CSARQGITEAFF
>16|TRBV19|NA|TRBJ2-3|TRBD1
TGTGCCAGTACCATTTCTGGGACAGGGTGGGCAGATACGCAGTATTTT
CASTISGTGWADTQYF
>14|TRBV7-9|many|TRBJ2-2|NA
TGTGCCAGCAGCTTGGAACCTAACACCGGGGAGCTGTTTTTT
CASSLEPNTGELFF
>15|TRBV14|few|TRBJ1-1|NA
TGTGCCAGCAGCCAAGAGAAAGGGGGTCGGACTGAAGCTTTCTTT
CASSQEKGGRTEAFF
>15|TRBV27|many|TRBJ1-5|NA
TGTGCCAGCAGTTTAGTTAGCGAAGGCAATCAGCCCCAGCATTTT
CASSLVSEGNQPQHF
>12|TRBV19|few|TRBJ1-3|NA
TGTGCCAGTAGAAACATGGGAAACACCATATATTTT
CASRNMGNTIYF
>13|TRBV10-3|many|TRBJ2-7|NA
TGTGCCATCAGTGATGGGCGGTCCTACGAGCAGTACTTC
CAISDGRSYEQYF
>16|TRBV5-1|few|TRBJ1-2|NA
TGCGCCAGCAGCTTGGTCGGTGGGGAGTCTAACTATGGCTACACCTTC
CASSLVGGESNYGYTF
>12|TRBV7-2|many|TRBJ2-5|NA
TGTGCCAGCAGCGATTACCAAGAGACCCAGTACTTC
CASSDYQETQYF